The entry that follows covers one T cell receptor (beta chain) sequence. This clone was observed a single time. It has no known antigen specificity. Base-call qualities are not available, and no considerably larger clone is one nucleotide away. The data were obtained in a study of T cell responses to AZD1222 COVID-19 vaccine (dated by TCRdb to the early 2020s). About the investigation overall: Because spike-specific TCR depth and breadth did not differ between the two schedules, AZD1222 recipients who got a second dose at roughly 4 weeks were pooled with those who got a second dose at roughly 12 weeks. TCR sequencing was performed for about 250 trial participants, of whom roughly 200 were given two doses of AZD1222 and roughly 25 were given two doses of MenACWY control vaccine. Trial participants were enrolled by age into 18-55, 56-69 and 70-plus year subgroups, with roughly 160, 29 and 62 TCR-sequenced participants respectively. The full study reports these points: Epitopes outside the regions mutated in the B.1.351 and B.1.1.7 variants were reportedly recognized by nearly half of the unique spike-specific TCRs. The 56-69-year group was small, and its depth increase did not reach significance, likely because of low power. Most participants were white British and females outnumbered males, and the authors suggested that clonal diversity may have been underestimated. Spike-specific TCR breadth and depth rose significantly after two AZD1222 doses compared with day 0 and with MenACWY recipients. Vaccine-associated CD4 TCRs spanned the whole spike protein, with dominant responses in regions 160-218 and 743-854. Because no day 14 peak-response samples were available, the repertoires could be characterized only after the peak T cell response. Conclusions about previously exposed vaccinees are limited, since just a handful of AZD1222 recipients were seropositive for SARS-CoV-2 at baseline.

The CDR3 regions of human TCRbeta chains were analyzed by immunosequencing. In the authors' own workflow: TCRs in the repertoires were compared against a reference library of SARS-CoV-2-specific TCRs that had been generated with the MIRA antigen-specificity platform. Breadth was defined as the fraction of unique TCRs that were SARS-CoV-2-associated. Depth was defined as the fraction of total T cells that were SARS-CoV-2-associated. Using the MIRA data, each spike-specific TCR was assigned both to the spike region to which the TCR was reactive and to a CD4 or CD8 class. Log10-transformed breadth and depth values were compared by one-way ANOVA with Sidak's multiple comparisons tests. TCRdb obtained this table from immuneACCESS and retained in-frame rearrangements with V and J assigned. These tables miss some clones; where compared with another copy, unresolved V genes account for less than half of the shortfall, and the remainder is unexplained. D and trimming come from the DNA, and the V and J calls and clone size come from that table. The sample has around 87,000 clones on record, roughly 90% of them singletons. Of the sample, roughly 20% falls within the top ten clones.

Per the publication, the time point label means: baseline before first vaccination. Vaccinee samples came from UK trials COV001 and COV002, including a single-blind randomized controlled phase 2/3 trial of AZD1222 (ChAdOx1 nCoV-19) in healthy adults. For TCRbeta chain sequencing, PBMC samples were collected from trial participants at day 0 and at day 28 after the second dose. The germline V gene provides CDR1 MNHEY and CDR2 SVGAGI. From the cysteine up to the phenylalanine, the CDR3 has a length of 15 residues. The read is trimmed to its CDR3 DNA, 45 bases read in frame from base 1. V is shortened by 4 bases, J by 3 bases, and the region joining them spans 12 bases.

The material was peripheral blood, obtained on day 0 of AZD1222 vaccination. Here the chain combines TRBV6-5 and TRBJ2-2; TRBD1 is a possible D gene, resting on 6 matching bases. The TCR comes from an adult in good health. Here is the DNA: TGTGCCAGCAGTTCCCGGACAGAAGACACCGGGGAGCTGTTTTTT. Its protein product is CASSSRTEDTGELFF.